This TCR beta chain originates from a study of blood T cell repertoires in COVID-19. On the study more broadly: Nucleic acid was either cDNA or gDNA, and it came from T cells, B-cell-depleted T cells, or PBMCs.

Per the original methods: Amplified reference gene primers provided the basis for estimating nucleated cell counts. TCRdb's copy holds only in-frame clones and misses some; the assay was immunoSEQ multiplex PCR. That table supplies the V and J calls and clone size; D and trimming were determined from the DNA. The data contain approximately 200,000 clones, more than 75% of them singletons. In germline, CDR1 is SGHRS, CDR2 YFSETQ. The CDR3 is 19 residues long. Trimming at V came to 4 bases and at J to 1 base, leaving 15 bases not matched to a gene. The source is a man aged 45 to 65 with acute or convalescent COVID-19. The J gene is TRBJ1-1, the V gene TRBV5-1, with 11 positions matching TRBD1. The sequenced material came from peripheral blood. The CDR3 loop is CASSRQPRTGGAENTEAFF. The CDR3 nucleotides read TGCGCCAGCAGCCGACAGCCCCGGACAGGGGGCGCCGAGAACACTGAAGCTTTCTTT.